These 16 T cell receptor beta chains originate from one sample sequenced in a study of beta chain features in type 1 diabetes. Antigens of these TCRs are unknown. General study points: Significant though moderate, a shortening of TCRB CDR3s appeared in all four CD4+ subsets of Type 1 diabetes patients.

All of the isolated RNA was reverse transcribed, so expressed TCRB transcripts were sequenced. Using immunoSEQ multiplex PCR, the repertoire was profiled, and TCRdb retains in-frame clones only, with some absent. The sample records 300,000 to 400,000 clones, over 7% being singletons. Specimen: central memory CD4+ T cells from blood. These receptors were collected from a man aged 30-40 years with type 1 diabetes.

The table lists this clone with a few counts. The chain employs TRBV5-1 and TRBJ2-7; D call uncertain. CDR1 is SGHRS, CDR2 YFSETQ, per germline. The V gene lost 5 bases and the J gene lost 4 bases, with 28 bases spanning the gap. This CDR3 has 18 residues. The chain's CDR3 is CASRITTSYESMFYEQYF. The CDR3 bases are TGCGCCAGCAGGATCACCACGTCCTACGAGTCTATGTTTTACGAGCAGTACTTC.

The rearrangement links TRBV30 to TRBJ1-5; 8 bases map to TRBD1. Trimming took 4 bases from V and 4 from J; bases not matched to a gene: 3. The CDR3 length is 13 residues. Germline lookup yields CDR1 GTSNPN and CDR2 SVGIG (reference sequence). The CDR3 spells CAWKQGANQPQHF. The CDR3 nucleotides read TGTGCCTGGAAGCAGGGGGCGAATCAGCCCCAGCATTTT. Filled out from reference TRBV30 and TRBJ1-5, the complete variable domain reads SQTIHQWPATLVQPVGSPLSLECTVEGTSNPNLYWYRQAAGRGLQLLFYSVGIGQISSEVPQNLSASRPQDRQFILSSKKLLLSDSGFYLCAWKQGANQPQHFGDGTRLSIL.

This clone was seen a few times. The gene calls are TRBV6-1 and TRBJ2-3; 9 bases line up with TRBD1. From germline, CDR1 is MNHNS and CDR2 SASEGT. The V segment lost 6 bases and the J segment 2 bases; nucleotides outside the gene matches: 6. The CDR3 has 15 amino acids. Here the CDR3 DNA reads TGTGCCAGCAGCTACAGGGGGCCCTCCACAGATACGCAGTATTTT. It translates to CASSYRGPSTDTQYF.

V usage is TRBV7-2 and J usage is TRBJ2-2; D unresolved. This CDR3 has 12 amino acids. Between the trimmed V and J ends, which lost 2 bases and 3 bases, there was a span of 1 base. In germline, CDR1 is SGHTA, CDR2 FQGNSA. DNA for the CDR3: TGTGCCAGCAGCTTACACACCGGGGAGCTGTTTTTT. Translating it yields CASSLHTGELFF.

This clone was recorded a few times. This sample includes further DNA sequences coding for the same CDR3. The rearrangement links TRBV29-1 to TRBJ2-5; possibly TRBD1 for D (6 bases). Trimming took 6 bases from V and 5 from J, leaving 10 bases between them. Per the germline V gene, CDR1 is SQVTM and CDR2 is ANQGSEA. The CDR3 length is 11 residues. The CDR3 here is CSVPTGETQYF. The CDR3 nucleotides read TGCAGCGTACCCACAGGGGAGACCCAGTACTTC.

The chain's CDR3 is CASSFKAGGDTDTQYF. The CDR3 region has the DNA TGTGCCAGCAGTTTCAAAGCGGGGGGGGACACAGATACGCAGTATTTT. The gene calls are TRBV27 and TRBJ2-3; 10 bases line up with TRBD2. Germline CDR1 MNHEY, CDR2 SMNVEV (reference sequence). The CDR3 is 16 residues long. Trimming removed 3 bases from V and 2 bases from J; junction bases left unmatched: 5.

This clone has only a few counts. The V and J genes are TRBV9 and TRBJ1-1; D call uncertain. The CDR3 consists of 13 residues. Germline CDR1 SGDLS, CDR2 YYNGEE. Trimming removed 4 bases at V and 3 bases at J, with 10 bases between. The CDR3, as DNA: TGTGCCAGCAGCCGAAGGGAAGACACTGAAGCTTTCTTT. Encoded protein: CASSRREDTEAFF.

This clone has only a few counts. The chain links TRBV18 to TRBJ2-7, with D perhaps TRBD2 (6 bases). The ends were cut back, 0 bases at V and 5 bases at J, with 14 bases in the middle. The CDR3 covers 15 residues. Germline CDR1 and CDR2: KGHSH and LQKENI. This CDR3 reads CASSPPAAGIDEQYF. CDR3 DNA: TGTGCCAGCTCACCACCGGCCGCGGGAATCGACGAGCAGTACTTC.

This clone was counted a few times. The genes are TRBV5-4 and TRBJ2-4; D might be TRBD1 (5 bases). Germline V lookup: CDR1 SGHNT, CDR2 YYREEE (reference sequence). This CDR3 contains 14 residues. V lost 0 bases and J lost 6, with 10 bases in between. In DNA form, the CDR3 reads TGTGCCAGCAGCTTGGATGGGGCCTTAAACATTCAGTACTTC. Translation: CASSLDGALNIQYF. The full variable domain, with the rest looked up from reference TRBV5-4 and TRBJ2-4, is ETGVTQSPTHLIKTRGQQVTLRCSSQSGHNTVSWYQQALGQGPQFIFQYYREEENGRGNFPPRFSGLQFPNYSSELNVNALELDDSALYLCASSLDGALNIQYFGAGTRLSVL.

V is TRBV5-1 and J is TRBJ2-1; D might be TRBD1 (6 bases). CDR1 and CDR2 from the germline V gene are SGHRS and YFSETQ. The CDR3 has 15 amino acids. Trimming took off 4 bases at V and 4 bases at J, with 15 bases between the two ends. The CDR3 sequence: CASSPDSSLYNEQFF. CDR3 sequence (DNA): TGCGCCAGCAGCCCGGACAGTAGTCTTTACAATGAGCAGTTCTTC.

This clone was detected ten times or more. The rearrangement uses TRBV7-9 and TRBJ2-5, with 8 bases fitting TRBD1. CDR3 length equals 14 residues. J gave up 4 bases and V 7 bases, and 8 bases lay outside the gene matches. The germline gives CDR1 SEHNR, CDR2 FQNEAQ (reference sequence). The DNA for the CDR3 is TGTGCCAGCAACCCCGCTACAGGGGGAGAGACCCAGTACTTC. Translated, it gives CASNPATGGETQYF. The variable domain in full, with the rest retrieved from reference TRBV7-9 and TRBJ2-5, is DTGVSQNPRHKITKRGQNVTFRCDPISEHNRLYWYRQTLGQGPEFLTYFQNEAQLEKSRLLSDRFSAERPKGSFSTLEIQRTEQGDSAMYLCASNPATGGETQYFGPGTRLLVL.

The chain is built from TRBV4-3 and TRBJ1-2; D is possibly TRBD1 (5 bases). Trimming left V 1 base short and J 3 bases short, with 15 bases between. The germline V gene encodes CDR1 LGHNA and CDR2 YSLEER. The CDR3 consists of 16 residues. The CDR3 DNA reads as TGCGCCAGCAGCCAAGCCTTGCAGGGACGGCACTATGGCTACACCTTC. This sequence encodes CASSQALQGRHYGYTF.

This clone turned up a few times. The chain links TRBV28 to TRBJ1-1; 7 nucleotides agree with TRBD1. The CDR3 runs 17 residues. Trimming cost V 6 bases and J 1 base; bases outside gene matches: 14. Germline loops: CDR1 MDHEN, CDR2 SYDVKM. CDR3 amino acids: CASRPTGDWVKNTEAFF. The DNA of the CDR3 is TGTGCCAGCAGGCCTACAGGGGATTGGGTAAAGAACACTGAAGCTTTCTTT.

This chain uses TRBV21-1 with TRBJ2-7; the DNA was not used to check the table's D call, TRBD2. TRBV21-1 is flagged as a pseudogene. The CDR3 runs 15 residues. CDR3 residues: CASSGRGPKAHEQYF. CDR3 nucleotide sequence: TGTGCCAGCAGCGGGCGGGGACCAAAGGCCCACGAGCAGTACTTC.

The chain combines TRBV6-5 with TRBJ1-5; TRBD1 might be the D (6 bases). The V end was cut by 6 bases, the J end by 9 bases, with 18 bases between. CDR1 and CDR2 (germline): MNHEY, SVGAGI. There are 14 residues in the CDR3. The CDR3: CASSQRGRAMPQHF. CDR3 sequence (DNA): TGTGCCAGCAGCCAACGGGGGCGTGCGATGCCCCAGCATTTT.

CDR3 in DNA: TGTGCCAGCAGCCCGGGACTAGCGGGGACCACAGATACGCAGTATTTT. This translates into CASSPGLAGTTDTQYF. The chain is built from TRBV7-7 and TRBJ2-3; 13 nucleotides agree with TRBD2. The CDR3 runs 16 residues. Germline V lookup: CDR1 SSHAT, CDR2 FNYEAQ (reference sequence). V was pared by 5 bases and J by 2 bases, with 4 bases of the junction left unmatched.